The source of this T cell receptor (beta chain) is a study of T cells after yellow fever vaccination. Trimming stripped 2 bases from V and 2 bases from J, with 12 bases between. The germline V gene encodes CDR1 MNHEY and CDR2 SMNVEV (reference sequence). The CDR3 has 15 residues. One entry per CDR3 protein results from TCRdb running MiXCR on the 5' RACE reads. This table has about 400,000 distinct CDR3 sequences, more than 5.5% appearing once. This specimen consisted of PBMCs, obtained 5 days after the yellow fever booster vaccination. J is TRBJ2-5 and V is TRBV27, with D tentatively TRBD1 (5 bases). The TCR originated in a man aged 30 to 45 who received the YFV17D yellow fever vaccine. The CDR3 DNA sequence: TGTGCCAGCAGTTTAGTAGGCAGGGCGCAAGAGACCCAGTACTTC. Its protein is CASSLVGRAQETQYF.